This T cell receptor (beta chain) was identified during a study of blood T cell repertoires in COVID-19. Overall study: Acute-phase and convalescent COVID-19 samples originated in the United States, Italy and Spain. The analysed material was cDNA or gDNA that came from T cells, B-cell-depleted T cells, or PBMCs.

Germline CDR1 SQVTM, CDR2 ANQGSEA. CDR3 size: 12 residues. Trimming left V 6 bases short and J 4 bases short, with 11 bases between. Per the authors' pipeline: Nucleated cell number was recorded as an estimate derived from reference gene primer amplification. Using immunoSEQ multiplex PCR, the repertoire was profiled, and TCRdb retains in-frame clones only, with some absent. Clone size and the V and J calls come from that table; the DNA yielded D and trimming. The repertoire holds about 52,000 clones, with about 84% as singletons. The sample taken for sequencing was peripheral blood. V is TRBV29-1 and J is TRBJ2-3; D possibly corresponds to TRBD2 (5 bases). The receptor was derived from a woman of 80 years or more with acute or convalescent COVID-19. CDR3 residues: CSVGKGSDTQYF. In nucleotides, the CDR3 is TGCAGCGTCGGGAAGGGATCAGATACGCAGTATTTT.